These T cell receptor beta chains were read from a single sample in a study of blood T cell repertoires in COVID-19. The method was immunoSEQ multiplex PCR; TCRdb's version includes in-frame clones alone and lacks a portion of them. The table includes 350,000 or so clones, roughly nine tenths detected once. The specimen was PBMCs or T cells enriched from blood (not recorded which). Receptor source: a woman younger than 45 who had recovered from COVID-19. CDR3s include the opening cysteine and the closing phenylalanine or tryptophan. The D gene is left open where the match is weak. A clone size is listed for some rows: how often the clone was seen (once, few, many), or a class if it is expanded.

d_call	v_call	j_call	cdr3_length	clone_size	cdr3_aa	cdr3_nt
-	TRBV3-1/TRBV3-2	TRBJ2-3	15	-	CASSQAGLETDTQYF	TGTGCCAGCAGCCAAGCGGGATTAGAGACAGATACGCAGTATTTT
TRBD2	TRBV10-3	TRBJ2-1	16	once	CAISDSAEREIHEQFF	TGTGCCATCAGTGACTCAGCCGAGCGGGAGATTCATGAGCAGTTCTTC
-	TRBV6-5	TRBJ2-2	13	medium-sized	CASSLLNTGELFF	TGTGCCAGCAGTCTCCTGAACACCGGGGAGCTGTTTTTT
-	TRBV4-1	TRBJ1-3	16	-	CASSQQTGLSGNTIYF	TGCGCCAGCAGCCAACAAACAGGCCTCTCTGGAAACACCATATATTTT
TRBD2	TRBV5-1	TRBJ2-7	14	-	CASRSGRPSYEQYF	TGCGCCAGCCGCAGCGGGAGGCCCTCCTACGAGCAGTACTTC
-	TRBV18	TRBJ1-1	13	-	CASSPSPGTEAFF	TGTGCCAGCTCACCGAGTCCGGGGACTGAAGCTTTCTTT
-	TRBV7-2	TRBJ2-1	15	many	CASSLETGRNNEQFF	TGTGCCAGCAGCTTAGAAACAGGGCGGAACAATGAGCAGTTCTTC
TRBD1	TRBV15	TRBJ2-1	17	-	CATSRRGSGQGANEQFF	TGTGCCACCAGCAGGAGGGGTTCGGGACAGGGGGCCAATGAGCAGTTCTTC
-	TRBV24-1	TRBJ1-2	13	once	CATSEGVREAYTF	TGTGCCACCAGTGAAGGGGTCAGGGAAGCCTACACCTTC
-	TRBV6-5	TRBJ1-2	16	once	CASSYSKGRGNYGYTF	TGTGCCAGCAGTTACTCGAAGGGGCGTGGGAACTATGGCTACACCTTC
-	TRBV7-8	TRBJ1-1	12	-	CASSVPGAEAFF	TGTGCCAGCAGTGTCCCCGGGGCTGAAGCTTTCTTT
-	TRBV10-3	TRBJ1-4	13	-	CAISPGQNEKLFF	TGTGCCATCAGTCCCGGACAGAATGAAAAACTGTTTTTT
-	TRBV25-1	TRBJ1-6	15	-	CASSVTTGNNSPLHF	TGTGCCAGCAGTGTAACTACAGGGAACAATTCACCCCTCCACTTT
-	TRBV7-8	TRBJ1-6	20	-	CASSSYNGGTRSSYNSPLHF	TGTGCCAGCAGCTCCTACAACGGGGGTACCCGAAGCTCCTATAATTCACCCCTCCACTTT
-	TRBV5-1	TRBJ1-1	13	-	CASSLAVNTEAFF	TGCGCCAGCAGCTTGGCGGTTAACACTGAAGCTTTCTTT
-	TRBV28	TRBJ1-1	15	-	CASSSGGTFNPEAFF	TGTGCCAGCAGTTCTGGAGGGACCTTTAACCCTGAAGCTTTCTTT
TRBD2	TRBV3-1/TRBV3-2	TRBJ2-7	18	-	CASSLSPLAGGPHYEQYF	TGTGCCAGCAGCCTAAGTCCCCTAGCGGGAGGACCGCACTACGAGCAGTACTTC